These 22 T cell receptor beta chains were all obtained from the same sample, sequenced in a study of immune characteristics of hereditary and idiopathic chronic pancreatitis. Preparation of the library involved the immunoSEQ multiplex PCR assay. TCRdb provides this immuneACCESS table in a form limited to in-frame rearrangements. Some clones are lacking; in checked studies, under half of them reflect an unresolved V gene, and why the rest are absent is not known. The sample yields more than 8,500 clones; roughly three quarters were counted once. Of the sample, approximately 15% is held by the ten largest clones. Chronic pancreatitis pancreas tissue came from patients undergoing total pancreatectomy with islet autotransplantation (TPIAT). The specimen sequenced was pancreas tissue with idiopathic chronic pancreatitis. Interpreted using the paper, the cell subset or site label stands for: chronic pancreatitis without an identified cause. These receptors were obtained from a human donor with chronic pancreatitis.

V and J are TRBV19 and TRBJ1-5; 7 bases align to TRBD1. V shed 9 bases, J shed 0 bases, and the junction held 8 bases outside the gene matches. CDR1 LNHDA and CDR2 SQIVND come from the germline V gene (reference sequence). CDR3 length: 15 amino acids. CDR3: CASGTEHYSNQPQHF. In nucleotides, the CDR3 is TGTGCCAGCGGGACAGAACATTATAGCAATCAGCCCCAGCATTTT.

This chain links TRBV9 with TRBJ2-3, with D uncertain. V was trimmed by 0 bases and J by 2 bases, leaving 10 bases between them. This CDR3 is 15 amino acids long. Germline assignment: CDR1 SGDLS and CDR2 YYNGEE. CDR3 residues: CASSVASISTDTQYF. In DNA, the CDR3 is TGTGCCAGCAGCGTAGCCAGCATCTCCACAGATACGCAGTATTTT.

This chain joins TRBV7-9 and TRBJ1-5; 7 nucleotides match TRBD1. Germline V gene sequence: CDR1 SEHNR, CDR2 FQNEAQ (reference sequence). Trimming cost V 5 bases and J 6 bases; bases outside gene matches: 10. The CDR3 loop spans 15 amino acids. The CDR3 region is CASSQGGAGSQPQHF. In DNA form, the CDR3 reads TGTGCCAGCAGCCAGGGGGGGGCCGGTAGTCAGCCCCAGCATTTT.

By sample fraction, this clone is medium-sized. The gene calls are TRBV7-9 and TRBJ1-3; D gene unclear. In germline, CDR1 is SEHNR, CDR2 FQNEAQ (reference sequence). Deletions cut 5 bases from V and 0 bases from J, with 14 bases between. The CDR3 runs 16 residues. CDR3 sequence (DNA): TGTGCCAGCAGCCCAGGAGGCTATAGCTCTGGAAACACCATATATTTT. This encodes CASSPGGYSSGNTIYF.

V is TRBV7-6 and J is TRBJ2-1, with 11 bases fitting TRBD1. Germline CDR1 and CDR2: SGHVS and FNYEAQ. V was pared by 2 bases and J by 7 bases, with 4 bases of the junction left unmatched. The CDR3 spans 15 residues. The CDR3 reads CASSLLGQGGNEQFF. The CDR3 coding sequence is TGTGCCAGCAGCTTACTGGGACAGGGGGGGAATGAGCAGTTCTTC. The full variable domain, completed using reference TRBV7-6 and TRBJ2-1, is GAGVSQSPRYKVTKRGQDVALRCDPISGHVSLYWYRQALGQGPEFLTYFNYEAQQDKSGLPNDRFSAERPEGSISTLTIQRTEQRDSAMYRCASSLLGQGGNEQFFGPGTRLTVL.

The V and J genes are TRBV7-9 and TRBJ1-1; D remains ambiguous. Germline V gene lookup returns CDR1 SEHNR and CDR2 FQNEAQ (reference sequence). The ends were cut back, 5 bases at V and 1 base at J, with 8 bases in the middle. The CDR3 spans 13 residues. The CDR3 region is CASSALWNTEAFF. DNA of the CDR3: TGTGCCAGCAGCGCCCTGTGGAACACTGAAGCTTTCTTT.

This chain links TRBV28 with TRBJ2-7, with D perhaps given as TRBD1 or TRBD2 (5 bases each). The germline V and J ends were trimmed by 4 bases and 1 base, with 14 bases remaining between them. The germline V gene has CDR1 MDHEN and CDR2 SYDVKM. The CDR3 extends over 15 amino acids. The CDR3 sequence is CASSSPGRRSYEQYV. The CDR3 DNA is TGTGCCAGCAGTTCCCCGGGGCGTCGGTCCTACGAGCAGTACGTC.

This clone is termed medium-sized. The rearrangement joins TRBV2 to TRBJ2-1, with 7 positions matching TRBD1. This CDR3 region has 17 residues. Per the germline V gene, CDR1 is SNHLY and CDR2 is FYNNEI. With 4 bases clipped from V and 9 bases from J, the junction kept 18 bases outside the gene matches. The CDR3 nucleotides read TGTGCCAGCAGTGTAAGGGACAGAGCAACAGCGATGGGTGAGCAGTTCTTC. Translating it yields CASSVRDRATAMGEQFF.

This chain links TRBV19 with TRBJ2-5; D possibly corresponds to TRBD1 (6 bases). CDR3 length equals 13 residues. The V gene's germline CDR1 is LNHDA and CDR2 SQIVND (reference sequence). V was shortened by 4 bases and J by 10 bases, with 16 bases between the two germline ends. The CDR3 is CASSTRTVADQYF. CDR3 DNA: TGTGCCAGTAGTACAAGGACAGTGGCGGACCAGTACTTC.

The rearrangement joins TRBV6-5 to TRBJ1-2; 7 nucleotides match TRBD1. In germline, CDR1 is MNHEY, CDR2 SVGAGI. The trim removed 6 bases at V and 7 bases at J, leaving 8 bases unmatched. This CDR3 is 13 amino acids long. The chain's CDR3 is CASSRGESSGYTF. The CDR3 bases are TGTGCCAGCAGCAGGGGGGAGAGTAGTGGCTACACCTTC.

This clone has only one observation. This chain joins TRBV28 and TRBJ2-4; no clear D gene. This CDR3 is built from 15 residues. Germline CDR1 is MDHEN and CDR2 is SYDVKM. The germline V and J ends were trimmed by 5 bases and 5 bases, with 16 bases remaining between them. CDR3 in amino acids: CASSNTKIVENIQYF. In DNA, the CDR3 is TGTGCCAGCAGTAACACCAAGATAGTTGAAAACATTCAGTACTTC.

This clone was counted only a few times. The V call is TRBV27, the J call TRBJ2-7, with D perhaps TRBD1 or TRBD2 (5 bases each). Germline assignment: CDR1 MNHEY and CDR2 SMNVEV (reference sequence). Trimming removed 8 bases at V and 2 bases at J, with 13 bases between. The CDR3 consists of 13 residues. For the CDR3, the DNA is TGTGCCAGCGCTGAGGGGCCTACCTACGAGCAGTACGTC. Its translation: CASAEGPTYEQYV.

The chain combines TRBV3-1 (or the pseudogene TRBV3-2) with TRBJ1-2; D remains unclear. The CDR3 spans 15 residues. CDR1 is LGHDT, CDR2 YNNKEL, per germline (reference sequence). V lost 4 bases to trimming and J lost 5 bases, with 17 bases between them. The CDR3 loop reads CASSLRPQSSYGYTF. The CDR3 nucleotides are TGTGCCAGCAGCCTTCGACCCCAAAGTTCGTATGGCTACACCTTC.

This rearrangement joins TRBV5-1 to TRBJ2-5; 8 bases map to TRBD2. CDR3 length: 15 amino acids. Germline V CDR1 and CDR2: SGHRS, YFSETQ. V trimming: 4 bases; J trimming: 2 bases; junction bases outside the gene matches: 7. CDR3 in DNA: TGCGCCAGCAGCCCCGCGACTAGCGCTCAAGAGACCCAGTACTTC. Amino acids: CASSPATSAQETQYF. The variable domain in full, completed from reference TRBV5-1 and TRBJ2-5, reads KAGVTQTPRYLIKTRGQQVTLSCSPISGHRSVSWYQQTPGQGLQFLFEYFSETQRNKGNFPGRFSGRQFSNSRSEMNVSTLELGDSALYLCASSPATSAQETQYFGPGTRLLVL.

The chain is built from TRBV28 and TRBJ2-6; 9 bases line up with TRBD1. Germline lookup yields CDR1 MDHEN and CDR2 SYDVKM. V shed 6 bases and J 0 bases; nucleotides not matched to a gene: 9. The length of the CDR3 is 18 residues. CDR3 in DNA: TGTGCCAGCAGCCCCAACAGGGGGCGGCCCTCTGGGGCCAACGTCCTGACTTTC. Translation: CASSPNRGRPSGANVLTF.

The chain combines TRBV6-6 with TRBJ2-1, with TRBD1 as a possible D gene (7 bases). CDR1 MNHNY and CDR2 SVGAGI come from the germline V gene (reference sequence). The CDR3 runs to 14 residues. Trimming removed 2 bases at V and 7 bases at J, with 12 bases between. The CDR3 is CASSYVAGGNEQFF. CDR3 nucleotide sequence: TGTGCCAGCAGTTACGTGGCAGGGGGGAATGAGCAGTTCTTC.

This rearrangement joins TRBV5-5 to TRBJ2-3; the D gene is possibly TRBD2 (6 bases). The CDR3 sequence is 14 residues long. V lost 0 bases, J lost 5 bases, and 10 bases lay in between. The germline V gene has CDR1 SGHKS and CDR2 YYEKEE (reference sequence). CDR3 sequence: CASSLGLGRDTQYF. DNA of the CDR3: TGTGCCAGCAGCTTGGGACTAGGCAGAGATACGCAGTATTTT.

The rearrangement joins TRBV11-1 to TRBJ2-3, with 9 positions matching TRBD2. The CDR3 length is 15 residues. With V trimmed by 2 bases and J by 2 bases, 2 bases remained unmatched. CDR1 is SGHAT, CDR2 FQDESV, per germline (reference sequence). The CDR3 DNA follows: TGTGCCAGCAGCTTACTAGCGGGGAACACAGATACGCAGTATTTT. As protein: CASSLLAGNTDTQYF.

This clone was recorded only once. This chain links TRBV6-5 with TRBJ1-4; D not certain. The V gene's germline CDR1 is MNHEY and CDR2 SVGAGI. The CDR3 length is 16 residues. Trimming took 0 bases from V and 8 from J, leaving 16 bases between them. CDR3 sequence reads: CASSYSSFSGREKLFF. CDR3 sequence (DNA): TGTGCCAGCAGTTACTCTTCATTTTCCGGGAGAGAAAAACTGTTTTTT.

The CDR3 DNA reads as TGTGCCAGTAGCCGCTCCCGAGGAGGGGCGCGCACTGAAGCTTTCTTT. Protein sequence: CASSRSRGGARTEAFF. J is TRBJ1-1 and V is TRBV19; TRBD1 might be the D (5 bases). Trimming cost V 6 bases and J 4 bases, with 21 bases left between them. CDR3 length: 16 residues. Germline lookup yields CDR1 LNHDA and CDR2 SQIVND (reference sequence).

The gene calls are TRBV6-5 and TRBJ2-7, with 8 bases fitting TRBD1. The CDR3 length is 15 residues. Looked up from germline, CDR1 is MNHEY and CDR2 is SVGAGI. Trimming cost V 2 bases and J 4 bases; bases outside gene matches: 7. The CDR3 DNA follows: TGTGCCAGCAGTTACGTGCAGGGGGCTGTATACGAGCAGTACTTC. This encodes CASSYVQGAVYEQYF.

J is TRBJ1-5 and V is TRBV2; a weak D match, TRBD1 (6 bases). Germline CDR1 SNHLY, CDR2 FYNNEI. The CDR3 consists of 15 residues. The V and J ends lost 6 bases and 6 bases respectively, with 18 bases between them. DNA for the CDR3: TGTGCCAGCAGACTAACAGGGTTGACGGGTCAGCCCCAGCATTTT. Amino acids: CASRLTGLTGQPQHF.